Listed below are T cell receptor beta chains from one sample, sequenced in a study of blood T cell repertoires in COVID-19. Sequencing used immunoSEQ multiplex PCR; TCRdb keeps in-frame clones, though not all of them. This table has 200,000 to 250,000 clones, roughly 86% appearing once. The specimen was peripheral blood. The receptors come from a woman in her thirties or forties with acute or convalescent COVID-19. The CDR3 runs from the conserved cysteine through the conserved F or W. A D gene is named only where the DNA matches it firmly. Clone size appears in some rows only: once, few, many, or a class for an expanded clone.

>TRBJ2-7|NA|TRBV27|TRBD1
TGTGCCAGCAGTCTAGACAGGGCGGTTTACGAGCAGTACTTC
CASSLDRAVYEQYF
>TRBJ2-2|NA|TRBV9|TRBD2
TGTGCCAGCAGCGTGCCAGAAGCGGGGGCGAACACCGGGGAGCTGTTTTTT
CASSVPEAGANTGELFF
>TRBJ2-5|NA|TRBV2|TRBD1
TGTGCCAGCAGTGAAACCGAGACAGGGACCGAAGAGACCCAGTACTTC
CASSETETGTEETQYF
>TRBJ2-2|NA|TRBV7-2|TRBD2
TGTGCCAGCAGCGAACTTGGACTAGGAAGGGCCACCGGGGAGCTGTTTTTT
CASSELGLGRATGELFF
>TRBJ2-7|once|TRBV7-6|NA
TGTGCCAGCAGCTTGGGCACGGAGCAGTACTTC
CASSLGTEQYF
>TRBJ2-2|few|TRBV18|NA
TGTGCCAGCTCACCACCGGTCCGGGGAGGCACCGGGGAGCTGTTTTTT
CASSPPVRGGTGELFF
>TRBJ2-3|once|TRBV12-1|NA
TGTGCCAGCAGCCTGTCTACTCACCTAGATACGCAGTATTTT
CASSLSTHLDTQYF
>TRBJ1-2|once|TRBV29-1|TRBD1
TGCAGCTACCGTCAGGGGGCCCCCGATGGCTACACCTTC
CSYRQGAPDGYTF
>TRBJ1-1|NA|TRBV19|NA
TGTGCCAGTAGTATAGCGCAGGGGACTGAAGCTTTCTTT
CASSIAQGTEAFF
>TRBJ2-3|NA|TRBV10-3|TRBD2
TGTGCCATCAGACCAGCGGGAGGGCCGGTAGATACGCAGTATTTT
CAIRPAGGPVDTQYF
>TRBJ2-7|NA|TRBV10-2|TRBD2
TGCGCCAGCGCTGTAGCGGGGGTAGGCGAGCAGTACTTC
CASAVAGVGEQYF
>TRBJ1-4|NA|TRBV4-1|TRBD1
TGCGCCAGCAGCCAAGTCTTGACAGGGAGTCAAGAAAAACTGTTTTTT
CASSQVLTGSQEKLFF
>TRBJ2-7|NA|TRBV4-1|NA
TGCGCCAGCAGCCAAGGGGGCCTTTCCTACGAGCAGTACTTC
CASSQGGLSYEQYF
>TRBJ2-2|NA|TRBV6-4|NA
TGTGCCAGCAGTGTTTCTGCGAACACCGGGGAGCTGTTTTTT
CASSVSANTGELFF
>TRBJ1-2|NA|TRBV10-3|TRBD1
TGTGCCATCAGTGCACGGACAGGGGAAAGTGATGGCTACACCTTC
CAISARTGESDGYTF
>TRBJ2-1|once|TRBV4-3|TRBD2
TGCGCCAGCAGCTCACTCCTAGCGGGAGTCATGTATGAGCAGTTCTTC
CASSSLLAGVMYEQFF
>TRBJ2-7|NA|TRBV11-2|TRBD2
TGTGCCAGCAGCCGTCCGGGACTAGCGGGTTACGAGCAGTACTTC
CASSRPGLAGYEQYF
>TRBJ2-1|NA|TRBV27|NA
TGTGCCAGCAGTTTACAGGTCTACAATGAGCAGTTCTTC
CASSLQVYNEQFF
>TRBJ1-5|NA|TRBV19|NA
TGTGCCAGTAGTATACAGGGTCAACCGACCGATCAGCCCCAGCATTTT
CASSIQGQPTDQPQHF
>TRBJ2-3|NA|TRBV5-1|TRBD2
TGCGCCAGCCAGCGGGGAGTAGGCACAGATACGCAGTATTTT
CASQRGVGTDTQYF
>TRBJ2-5|once|TRBV20-1|NA
TGCAGTGCTAGTAGACTGGGACTTAACCAAGAGACCCAGTACTTC
CSASRLGLNQETQYF
>TRBJ2-3|NA|TRBV2|TRBD2
TGTGCCAGCAGACTTAGCGGGGGGAGGGCAGATACGCAGTATTTT
CASRLSGGRADTQYF